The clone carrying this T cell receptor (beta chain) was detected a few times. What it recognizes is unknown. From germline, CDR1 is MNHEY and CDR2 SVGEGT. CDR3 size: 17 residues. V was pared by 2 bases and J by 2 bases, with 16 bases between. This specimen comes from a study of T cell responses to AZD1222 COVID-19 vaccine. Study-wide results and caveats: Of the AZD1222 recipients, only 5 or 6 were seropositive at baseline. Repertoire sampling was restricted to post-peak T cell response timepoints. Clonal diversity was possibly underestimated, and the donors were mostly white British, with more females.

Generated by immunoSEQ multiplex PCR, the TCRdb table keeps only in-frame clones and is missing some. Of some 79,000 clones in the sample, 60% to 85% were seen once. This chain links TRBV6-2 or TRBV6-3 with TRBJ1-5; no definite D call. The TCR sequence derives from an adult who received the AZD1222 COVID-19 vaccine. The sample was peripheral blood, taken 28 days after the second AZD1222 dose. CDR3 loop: CASSYLGSVSGNQPQHF. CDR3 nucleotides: TGTGCCAGCAGTTACCTAGGATCCGTGTCCGGCAATCAGCCCCAGCATTTT.